This T cell receptor (beta chain) was observed in a study of post-analysis software for immune sequencing data. About the study: The study covered relapsing-remitting, secondary progressive and progressive-relapsing courses of multiple sclerosis.

Overall study results and limits: Controls' normalized Chao1 diversity significantly exceeded that of multiple sclerosis patients. F measure showed strong co-clustering of same-batch samples.

TCR beta libraries were prepared from cDNA with unique molecular identifiers. The T cell input of roughly 1 to 11 million gave hundreds of thousands of cDNA molecules. TCRdb reprocessed the PCR reads with MiXCR, giving one entry per CDR3 protein. This sample has around 200,000 distinct CDR3 sequences, with 29% found just once. This clonotype has only a few counts. The antigen is undetermined. This sequence originates from a girl aged 2-17 years with multiple sclerosis. Material: blood.

CDR3 in DNA: TGCAGTGCCAGAATTTCAGGGGGCACTGAAGCTTTCTTT. Translation gives CSARISGGTEAFF. The chain links TRBV20-1 to TRBJ1-1; TRBD1 matches 7 bases. J lost 4 bases, V lost 6 bases, and 8 bases had no gene match. Germline V gives CDR1 DFQATT, CDR2 SNEGSKA (reference sequence). The CDR3 totals 13 residues.